This T cell receptor beta chain comes out of a study of T-cell reconstitution after alpha-beta-depleted transplantation in children. TCRbeta library construction was performed incorporating unique molecular identifiers. From the PCR reads, TCRdb called clonotypes with MiXCR, one entry per CDR3 protein. This table holds under 850,000 distinct CDR3 sequences, about an eighth found once. Germline V gene lookup returns CDR1 MRHNA and CDR2 SNTAGT. V was pared by 6 bases and J by 6 bases, with 19 bases between. The CDR3 length is 15 residues. As concerns this clonotype: As yet, its antigen is unknown.

Study observations and caveats: Some patients' high day-60 TCRbeta diversity was traced to surviving recipient T cells and thymic progenitors. Newly produced T cells mostly accounted for T-cell counts and diversity one year post-transplant.

This rearrangement joins TRBV6-4 to TRBJ2-3; no clear D. The receptor was derived from a girl aged 2 to 9 with congenital amegakaryocytic thrombocytopenia, due to receive a stem cell transplant. The sequenced sample was PBMCs, obtained before TCRalphabeta/CD19-depleted stem cell transplant. This CDR3 reads CASSPDVLATDTQYF. The CDR3 DNA sequence: TGTGCCAGCAGCCCCGACGTCCTCGCGACGGATACGCAGTATTTT.